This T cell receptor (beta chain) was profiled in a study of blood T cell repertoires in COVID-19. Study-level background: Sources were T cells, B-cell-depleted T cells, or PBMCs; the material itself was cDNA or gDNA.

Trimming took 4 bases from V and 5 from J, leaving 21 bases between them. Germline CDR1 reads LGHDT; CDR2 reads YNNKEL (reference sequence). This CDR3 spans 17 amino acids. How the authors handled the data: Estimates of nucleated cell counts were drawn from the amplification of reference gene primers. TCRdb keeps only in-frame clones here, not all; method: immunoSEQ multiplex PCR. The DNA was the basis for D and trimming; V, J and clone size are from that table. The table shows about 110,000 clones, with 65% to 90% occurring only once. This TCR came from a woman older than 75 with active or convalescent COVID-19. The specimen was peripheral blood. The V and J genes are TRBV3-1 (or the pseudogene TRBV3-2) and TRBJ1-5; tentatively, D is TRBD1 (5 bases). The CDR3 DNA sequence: TGTGCCAGCAGCCGGGGCCTAGGGCAGGGAAGAGATCAGCCCCAGCATTTT. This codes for CASSRGLGQGRDQPQHF.